Listed below are T cell receptor beta chains from one sample, sequenced in a study of long-term antiretroviral therapy in people with HIV. Only in-frame clones appear in the TCRdb table, and some are missing; sequencing was by immunoSEQ multiplex PCR. The sample has approximately 20,000 clones, about 85% seen once. This sample comprised unsorted PBMCs, obtained roughly 4 years after starting antiretroviral therapy. The receptors derive from a man between 18 and 29 years old with HIV. The CDR3 runs from the conserved cysteine through the conserved F or W. Fields, in order: J gene, V gene, CDR3 protein.

TRBJ2-7	TRBV6-5	CASSPGTGPIYEQYF
TRBJ1-5	TRBV5-1	CASSLGQGGNQPQHF
TRBJ1-6	TRBV27	CASRKRQPSSYNSPLHF
TRBJ2-1	TRBV11-3	CASSSGLAYNEQFF
TRBJ1-2	TRBV4-1	CASSQDGNRPHPNWGYTF
TRBJ2-1	TRBV7-9	CASSLDYFLYNEQFF
TRBJ1-6	TRBV6-1	CASSDLTGWAASYNSPLHF
TRBJ2-3	TRBV5-8	CASSLAGLVADTQYF
TRBJ2-3	TRBV23-1	CASSQSPRARQQYF
TRBJ1-3	TRBV5-4	CASSWTGSGNTIYF
TRBJ1-2	TRBV30	CAWDSGGVREGYTF
TRBJ1-6	TRBV5-1	CASSFAENSPLHF
TRBJ2-1	TRBV7-9	CASSPATGTSYNEQFF
TRBJ1-2	TRBV11-2	CASSPLYGQGNYGYTF
TRBJ1-5	TRBV4-1	CASSQDTLRGQPQHF
TRBJ1-1	TRBV11-1	CASSFEQGAGTEAFF
TRBJ1-2	TRBV27	CASLGFPNYGYTF
TRBJ1-2	TRBV6-1	CASSVHRDNLNYGYTF
TRBJ2-7	TRBV10-2	CACGQFGYEQYF
TRBJ2-3	TRBV5-1	CASSFLGGGYTDTQYF
TRBJ1-1	TRBV7-9	CASSLGTENTEAFF
TRBJ1-4	TRBV5-4	CASSLPGEGDYEKLFF
TRBJ2-3	TRBV6-1	CASVSGGQSTDTQYF
TRBJ1-2	TRBV5-1	CASSLRTGSNFIPTNYGYTF
TRBJ1-2	TRBV6-1	CASSASPNYGYTF
TRBJ1-2	TRBV27	CASSGHDGYTF
TRBJ1-5	TRBV19	CASSRGTPLQPQHF